The T cell receptor beta chain described here comes from a study of cytomegalovirus exposure and HLA in healthy donors. Of note for this clone: Antigen specificity is unknown.

The protocol was immunoSEQ multiplex PCR, while the TCRdb copy is restricted to in-frame clones and leaves out a portion. The sample contains roughly 50,000 clones, about 93% of which appear only once. Overall study findings and caveats: The TCR clusters that emerged in the first cohort tended, a later analysis found, to co-occur in the 110 or so validation repertoires. Investigators reported around 150 TCR beta chains as tied to cytomegalovirus. Most TCR sequences were uncommon, yet certain public TCRs appeared in many donors.

This CDR3 has 12 residues. The V end was cut by 0 bases, the J end by 11 bases, with 9 bases between. In germline, CDR1 is SGDLS, CDR2 YYNGEE. The donors formed part of the roughly 120-subject validation cohort, distinct from the roughly 660-subject first cohort. The V and J genes are TRBV9 and TRBJ2-1; TRBD1 is a possible D gene (5 bases). The sequence came from a man aged 18 to 29 in good health and CMV-seronegative. Material: PBMCs. The CDR3 loop reads CASSVGQGQQFF. In DNA form, the CDR3 reads TGTGCCAGCAGCGTAGGCCAGGGCCAGCAGTTCTTC.